The 5 T cell receptor beta chains reported below all come from one sample, sequenced in a study of technical replicates of blood from four donors. The method was immunoSEQ multiplex PCR; TCRdb's version includes in-frame clones alone and lacks a portion of them. Of tens of thousands of clones listed, roughly 97% are singletons. Sequenced sample: T cells isolated from PBMCs. All receptors come from a human donor in good health.

The chain joins TRBV5-6 to TRBJ2-5; D perhaps matches TRBD2 (5 bases). The germline V and J ends were trimmed by 0 bases and 5 bases, with 8 bases remaining between them. CDR3 length: 13 amino acids. Looked up from germline, CDR1 is SGHDT and CDR2 is YYEEEE. CDR3: CASSLGGAETQYF. The CDR3 nucleotides are TGTGCCAGCAGCTTGGGGGGAGCGGAGACCCAGTACTTC.

The rearrangement uses TRBV4-2 and TRBJ2-7, with D maybe TRBD1 (5 bases). V dropped 1 base and J dropped 6 bases, with 7 bases sitting between them. Germline V gene lookup returns CDR1 LGHNA and CDR2 YNFKEQ. The CDR3 sequence is 12 residues long. The CDR3 reads CASSQGGPEQYF. The DNA for the CDR3 is TGTGCCAGCAGCCAAGGGGGCCCCGAGCAGTACTTC.

The chain combines TRBV5-1 with TRBJ2-1; possible D gene TRBD1, 5 bases. This CDR3 spans 13 amino acids. V was trimmed by 0 bases and J by 10 bases, leaving 11 bases between them. The germline CDR1 and CDR2 sequences are SGHRS and YFSETQ. CDR3 nucleotides: TGCGCCAGCAGCTTGGAGGTAGGGGCCGAGCAGTTCTTC. It yields the protein CASSLEVGAEQFF.

V gene TRBV5-4 combines with J gene TRBJ2-7; 7 nucleotides agree with TRBD2. Germline CDR1 SGHNT, CDR2 YYREEE (reference sequence). The trim removed 5 bases at V and 4 bases at J, leaving 12 bases unmatched. The CDR3 runs 15 residues. Written as DNA, the CDR3 is TGTGCCAGCAGGGGGGGGGTAGGGTCAGTGTACGAGCAGTACTTC. Translated: CASRGGVGSVYEQYF. Looking up the rest from reference TRBV5-4 and TRBJ2-7 gives the full variable domain: ETGVTQSPTHLIKTRGQQVTLRCSSQSGHNTVSWYQQALGQGPQFIFQYYREEENGRGNFPPRFSGLQFPNYSSELNVNALELDDSALYLCASRGGVGSVYEQYFGPGTRLTVT.

The genes are TRBV19 and TRBJ2-7; 10 bases are a match to TRBD1. This CDR3 region has 13 residues. After removal of 6 bases from V and 6 bases from J, the junction contained 5 bases not matched to a gene. CDR1 is LNHDA and CDR2 is SQIVND in the germline V gene (reference sequence). The CDR3 is CASSLRDRGEQYF. CDR3 sequence (DNA): TGTGCCAGTAGCCTCCGGGACAGGGGCGAGCAGTACTTC.